This T cell receptor beta chain was retrieved from a study of blood T cell repertoires in COVID-19. About the study: Material from acute and convalescent COVID-19 was sourced from the United States, Italy and Spain. The cDNA or gDNA used as material had been derived from T cells, B-cell-depleted T cells, or PBMCs.

The CDR3 totals 13 residues. Germline V gives CDR1 MNHNY, CDR2 SVGAGI (reference sequence). Trimming pared 8 bases from V and 3 bases from J, leaving 13 bases between. In the study's own analysis: Reference gene primers were amplified, and this amplification served to estimate nucleated cell counts. Profiling relied on immunoSEQ multiplex PCR, and the TCRdb table lists in-frame clones only, not all of them. Clone size and the V and J calls come from that table; the DNA yielded D and trimming. In the table there are some 140,000 clones, approximately 86% of which are singletons. The chain is built from TRBV6-6 and TRBJ1-1; D perhaps matches TRBD1 (5 bases). The clonotype was recovered from a woman between 45 and 65 years old who had recovered from COVID-19. The sequenced material came from peripheral blood. Here the CDR3 reads CASSLVGDTEAFF. The CDR3 DNA follows: TGTGCCAGCTCCCTGGTAGGGGACACTGAAGCTTTCTTT.